Shown below are 9 T cell receptor beta chains from a single sample sequenced in a study of identical twins. TCRdb re-called the 5' RACE reads through MiXCR, storing one row per CDR3 protein. The data contain around 1.7 million distinct CDR3 sequences, about 31% of them seen just once; the ten biggest clones take up more than 0.25%. The sequencing sample was made of cord blood. These TCRs come from a newborn girl in good health.

This clonotype showed up just a few times. The V gene is TRBV12-3 or TRBV12-4, the J gene TRBJ1-1, with D possibly being TRBD1 (6 bases). V lost 1 base and J 5 bases, leaving 11 bases between the germline ends. This CDR3 region has 14 residues. The CDR3 DNA follows: TGTGCCAGCAGTTTAGACTCAGGGGTAACTGAAGCTTTCTTT. This sequence encodes CASSLDSGVTEAFF.

This clonotype was picked up a small number of times. The V gene is TRBV5-1, the J gene TRBJ2-1; 13 positions match TRBD2. The CDR3 length is 16 residues. Germline assignment: CDR1 SGHRS and CDR2 YFSETQ. The junction had 6 bases not matched to a gene; V was cut back by 2 bases and J by 7 bases. The CDR3 nucleotides read TGCGCCAGCAGCTTTCGGACTAGCGGGAGCCCAAATGAGCAGTTCTTC. It translates to CASSFRTSGSPNEQFF.

The chain recombines TRBV20-1 with TRBJ2-1; 7 nucleotides line up with TRBD2. Germline loops: CDR1 DFQATT, CDR2 SNEGSKA (reference sequence). V gave up 6 bases and J gave up 5 bases; unmatched junction bases: 16. The CDR3 is 16 amino acids. DNA of the CDR3: TGCAGTGCCCCCGAGACGGGAGCGGGGACCCACAATGAGCAGTTCTTC. Translation gives CSAPETGAGTHNEQFF.

The rearrangement joins TRBV9 to TRBJ1-5; D is ambiguous. The V end was cut by 6 bases, the J end by 3 bases, with 10 bases between. The CDR3 consists of 13 residues. The germline gives CDR1 SGDLS, CDR2 YYNGEE. The CDR3 nucleotides read TGTGCCAGCAATTGGCCGGACAATCAGCCCCAGCATTTT. Translating it yields CASNWPDNQPQHF.

In this sample, this clonotype turned up a few times. This sequence joins TRBV12-3 or TRBV12-4 and TRBJ2-1; 8 bases map to TRBD2. The CDR3 totals 16 residues. Losses at the gene ends were 2 bases for V and 8 bases for J; bases not matched to a gene: 11. Here the CDR3 reads CASSLLLWTSTDEQFF. The CDR3 nucleotides read TGTGCCAGCAGTTTACTTCTCTGGACTAGCACGGATGAGCAGTTCTTC.

This chain uses TRBV24-1 with TRBJ1-5, with TRBD1 matching 7 bases. After removal of 0 bases from V and 5 bases from J, the junction contained 9 bases not matched to a gene. Germline CDR1 KGHDR, CDR2 SFDVKD. This CDR3 region has 17 residues. CDR3 coding DNA: TGTGCCACCAGTGATTTGGGCAGGGGGGGAATGGATCAGCCCCAGCATTTT. Translation: CATSDLGRGGMDQPQHF.

This clonotype appeared a single time. The rearrangement uses TRBV18 and TRBJ2-1; D is possibly TRBD1 (5 bases). The ends were cut back, 4 bases at V and 4 bases at J, with 14 bases in the middle. CDR3 size: 15 residues. Germline CDR1 reads KGHSH; CDR2 reads LQKENI. The DNA of the CDR3 is TGTGCCAGCTCACGCAGGGCCGCGGAATACAATGAGCAGTTCTTC. It is translated as CASSRRAAEYNEQFF.

As for this clonotype: This may stem from a read error, because a much larger clone lies one nucleotide away. V usage is TRBV3-1 and J usage is TRBJ2-5; perhaps TRBD1 as D (5 bases). Germline CDR1 is LGHDT and CDR2 is YNNKEL (reference sequence). The CDR3 is made up of 14 amino acids. The DNA of the CDR3 is TGTGCCAGCAACCAAATGTTGGGGCAGCAGACCCAGTACTTC. It codes for CASNQMLGQQTQYF.

The rearrangement joins TRBV21-1 to TRBJ1-5; no DNA check was done on the table's D call, TRBD1. TRBV21-1 is a recognized pseudogene. This CDR3 contains 16 residues. The CDR3, as DNA: TGTGCCAGCACCCCTGGGGACTCAATGATCGGTCAGCCCCAGCATTTT. This translates into CASTPGDSMIGQPQHF.